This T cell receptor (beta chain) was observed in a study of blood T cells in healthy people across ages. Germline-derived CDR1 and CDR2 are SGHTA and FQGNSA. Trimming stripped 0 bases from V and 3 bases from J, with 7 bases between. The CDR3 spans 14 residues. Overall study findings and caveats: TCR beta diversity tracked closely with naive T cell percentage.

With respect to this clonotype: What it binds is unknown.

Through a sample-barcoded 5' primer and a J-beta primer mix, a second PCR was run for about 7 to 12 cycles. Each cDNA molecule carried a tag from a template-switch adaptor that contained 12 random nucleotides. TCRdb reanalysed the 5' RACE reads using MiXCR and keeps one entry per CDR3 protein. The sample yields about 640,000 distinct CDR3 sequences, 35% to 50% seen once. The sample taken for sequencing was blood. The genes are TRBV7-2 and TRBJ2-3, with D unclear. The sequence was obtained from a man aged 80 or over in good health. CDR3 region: CASSLAALTDTQYF. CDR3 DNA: TGTGCCAGCAGCTTAGCGGCGCTAACAGATACGCAGTATTTT.